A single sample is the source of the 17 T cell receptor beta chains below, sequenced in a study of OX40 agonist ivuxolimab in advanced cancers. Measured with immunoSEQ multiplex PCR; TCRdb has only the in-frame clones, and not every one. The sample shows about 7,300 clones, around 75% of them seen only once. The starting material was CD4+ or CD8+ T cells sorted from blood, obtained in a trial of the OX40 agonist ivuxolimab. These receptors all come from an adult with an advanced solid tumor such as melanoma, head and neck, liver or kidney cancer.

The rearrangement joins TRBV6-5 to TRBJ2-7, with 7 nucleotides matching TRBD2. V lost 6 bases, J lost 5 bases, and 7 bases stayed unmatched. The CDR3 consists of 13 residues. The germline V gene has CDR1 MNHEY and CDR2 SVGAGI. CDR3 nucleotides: TGTGCCAGCAGGGAGGGAGGGTTCGACGAGCAGTACTTC. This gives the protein CASREGGFDEQYF.

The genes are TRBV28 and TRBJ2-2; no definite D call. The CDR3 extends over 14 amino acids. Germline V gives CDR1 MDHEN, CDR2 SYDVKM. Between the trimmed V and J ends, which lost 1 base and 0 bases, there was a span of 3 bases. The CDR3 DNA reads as TGTGCCAGCAGTTTATTTTCGAACACCGGGGAGCTGTTTTTT. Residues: CASSLFSNTGELFF. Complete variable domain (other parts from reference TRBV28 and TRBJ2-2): DVKVTQSSRYLVKRTGEKVFLECVQDMDHENMFWYRQDPGLGLRLIYFSYDVKMKEKGDIPEGYSVSREKKERFSLILESASTNQTSMYLCASSLFSNTGELFFGEGSRLTVL.

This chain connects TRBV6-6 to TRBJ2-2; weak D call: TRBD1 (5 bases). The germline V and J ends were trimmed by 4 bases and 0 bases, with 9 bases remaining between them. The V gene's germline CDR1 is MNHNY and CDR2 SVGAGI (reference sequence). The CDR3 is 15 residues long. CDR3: CASSSEGANTGELFF. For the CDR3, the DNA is TGTGCCAGCAGTTCTGAAGGGGCGAACACCGGGGAGCTGTTTTTT.

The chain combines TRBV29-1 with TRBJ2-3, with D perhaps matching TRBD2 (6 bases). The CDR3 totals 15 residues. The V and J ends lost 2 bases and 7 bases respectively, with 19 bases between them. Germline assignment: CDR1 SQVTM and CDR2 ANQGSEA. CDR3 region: CSVERELSVPYTQYF. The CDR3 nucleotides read TGCAGCGTTGAACGGGAGCTCTCGGTCCCATATACGCAGTATTTT.

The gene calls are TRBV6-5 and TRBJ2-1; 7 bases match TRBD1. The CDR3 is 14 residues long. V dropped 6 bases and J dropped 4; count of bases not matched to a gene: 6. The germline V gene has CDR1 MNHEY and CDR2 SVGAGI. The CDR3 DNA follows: TGTGCCAGCAGAACCGGGACAGCTTACAATGAGCAGTTCTTC. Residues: CASRTGTAYNEQFF.

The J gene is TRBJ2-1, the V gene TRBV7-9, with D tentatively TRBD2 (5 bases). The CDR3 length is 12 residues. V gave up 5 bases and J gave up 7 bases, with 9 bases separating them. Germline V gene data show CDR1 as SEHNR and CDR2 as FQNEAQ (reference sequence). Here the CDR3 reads CASSLPGNEQFF. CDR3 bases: TGTGCCAGCAGCCTTCCGGGGAATGAGCAGTTCTTC.

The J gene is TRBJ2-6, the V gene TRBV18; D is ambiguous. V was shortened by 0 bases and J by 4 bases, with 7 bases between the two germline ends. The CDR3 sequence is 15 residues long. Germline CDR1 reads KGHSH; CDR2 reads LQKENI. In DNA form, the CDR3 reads TGTGCCAGCTCACCACCGTCTGGAGGGGCCAACGTCCTGACTTTC. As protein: CASSPPSGGANVLTF.

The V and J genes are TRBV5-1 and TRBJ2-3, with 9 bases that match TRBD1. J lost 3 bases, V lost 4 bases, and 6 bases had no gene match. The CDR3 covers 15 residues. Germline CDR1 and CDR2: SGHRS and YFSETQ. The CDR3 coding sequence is TGCGCCAGCAGCGCGGACAGGGGATATACAGATACGCAGTATTTT. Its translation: CASSADRGYTDTQYF.

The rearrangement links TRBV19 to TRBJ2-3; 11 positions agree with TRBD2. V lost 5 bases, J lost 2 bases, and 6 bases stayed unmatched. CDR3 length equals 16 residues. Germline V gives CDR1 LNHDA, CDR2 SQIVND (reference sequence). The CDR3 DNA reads TGTGCCAGTAGTTCCCCACTAGCGGGGGACACAGATACGCAGTATTTT. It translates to CASSSPLAGDTDTQYF.

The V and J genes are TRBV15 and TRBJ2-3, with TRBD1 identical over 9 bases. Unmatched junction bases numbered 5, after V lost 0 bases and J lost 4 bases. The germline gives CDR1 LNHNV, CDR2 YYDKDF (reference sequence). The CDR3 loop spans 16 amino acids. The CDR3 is CATSREWGQGPDTQYF. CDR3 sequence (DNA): TGTGCCACCAGCAGAGAGTGGGGACAGGGCCCAGATACGCAGTATTTT.

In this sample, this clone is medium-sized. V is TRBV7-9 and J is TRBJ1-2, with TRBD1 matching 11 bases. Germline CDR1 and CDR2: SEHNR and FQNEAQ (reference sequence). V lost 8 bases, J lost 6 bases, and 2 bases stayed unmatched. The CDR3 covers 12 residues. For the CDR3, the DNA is TGTGCCAGCGGACAGGGGGCGGATGGCTACACCTTC. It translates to CASGQGADGYTF. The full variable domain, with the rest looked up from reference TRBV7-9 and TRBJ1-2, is DTGVSQNPRHKITKRGQNVTFRCDPISEHNRLYWYRQTLGQGPEFLTYFQNEAQLEKSRLLSDRFSAERPKGSFSTLEIQRTEQGDSAMYLCASGQGADGYTFGSGTRLTVV.

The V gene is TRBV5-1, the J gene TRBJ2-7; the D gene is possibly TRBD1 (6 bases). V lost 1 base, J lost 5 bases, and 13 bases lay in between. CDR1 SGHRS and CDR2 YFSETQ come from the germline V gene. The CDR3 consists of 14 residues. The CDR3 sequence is CASSLTPDRNEQYF. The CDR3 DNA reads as TGCGCCAGCAGCTTGACCCCGGACAGAAACGAGCAGTACTTC.

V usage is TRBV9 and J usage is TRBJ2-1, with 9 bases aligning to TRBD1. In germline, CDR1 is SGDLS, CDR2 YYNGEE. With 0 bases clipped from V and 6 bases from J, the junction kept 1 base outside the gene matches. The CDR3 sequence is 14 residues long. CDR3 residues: CASSVGQGVNEQFF. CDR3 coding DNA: TGTGCCAGCAGCGTAGGACAGGGGGTCAATGAGCAGTTCTTC.

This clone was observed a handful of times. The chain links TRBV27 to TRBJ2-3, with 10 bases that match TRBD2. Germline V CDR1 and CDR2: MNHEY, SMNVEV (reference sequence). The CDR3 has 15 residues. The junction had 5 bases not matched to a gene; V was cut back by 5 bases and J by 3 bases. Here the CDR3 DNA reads TGTGCCAGCAGTATTCGGACTAGCGGAACAGATACGCAGTATTTT. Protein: CASSIRTSGTDTQYF.

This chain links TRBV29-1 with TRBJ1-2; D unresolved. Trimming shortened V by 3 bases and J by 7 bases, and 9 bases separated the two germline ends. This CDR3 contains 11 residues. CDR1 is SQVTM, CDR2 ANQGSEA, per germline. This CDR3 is CSVDRGRGYTF. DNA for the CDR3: TGCAGCGTTGACCGTGGCCGTGGCTACACCTTC.

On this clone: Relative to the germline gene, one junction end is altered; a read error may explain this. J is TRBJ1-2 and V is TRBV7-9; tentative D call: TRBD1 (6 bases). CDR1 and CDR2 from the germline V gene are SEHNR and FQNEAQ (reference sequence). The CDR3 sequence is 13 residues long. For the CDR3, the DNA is TGTGCCAGCAGCTTAGCGGGGGGACATGGCCACACCTTC. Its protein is CASSLAGGHGHTF.

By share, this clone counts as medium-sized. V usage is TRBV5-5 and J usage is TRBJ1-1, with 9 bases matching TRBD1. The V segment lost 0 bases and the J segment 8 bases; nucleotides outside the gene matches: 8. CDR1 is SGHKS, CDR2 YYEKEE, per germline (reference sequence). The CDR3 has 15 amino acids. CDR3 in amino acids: CASSLASGTGREAFF. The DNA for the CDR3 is TGTGCCAGCAGCTTGGCATCCGGGACAGGGAGAGAAGCTTTCTTT.